This T cell receptor (beta chain) appears in the sequencing data of a study of blood T cell repertoires in COVID-19. Germline values: CDR1 MNHEY, CDR2 SVGAGI. The CDR3 length is 10 residues. J was trimmed by 9 bases and V by 9 bases; bases with no gene match: 2. Clones were read by immunoSEQ multiplex PCR, and TCRdb kept only the in-frame ones, dropping some. The table shows some 270,000 clones, with roughly four fifths occurring only once. This clone was seen once. Enrolled during active infection, Seattle patients were then followed longitudinally. The material sequenced was peripheral blood. The V gene is TRBV6-5, the J gene TRBJ1-5; TRBD1 matches at 7 bases. This TCR was sampled from a person between 65 and 79 years old with COVID-19, enrolled during active disease. The CDR3 reads CASNRGPQHF. CDR3 DNA: TGTGCCAGTAACAGGGGGCCCCAGCATTTT.